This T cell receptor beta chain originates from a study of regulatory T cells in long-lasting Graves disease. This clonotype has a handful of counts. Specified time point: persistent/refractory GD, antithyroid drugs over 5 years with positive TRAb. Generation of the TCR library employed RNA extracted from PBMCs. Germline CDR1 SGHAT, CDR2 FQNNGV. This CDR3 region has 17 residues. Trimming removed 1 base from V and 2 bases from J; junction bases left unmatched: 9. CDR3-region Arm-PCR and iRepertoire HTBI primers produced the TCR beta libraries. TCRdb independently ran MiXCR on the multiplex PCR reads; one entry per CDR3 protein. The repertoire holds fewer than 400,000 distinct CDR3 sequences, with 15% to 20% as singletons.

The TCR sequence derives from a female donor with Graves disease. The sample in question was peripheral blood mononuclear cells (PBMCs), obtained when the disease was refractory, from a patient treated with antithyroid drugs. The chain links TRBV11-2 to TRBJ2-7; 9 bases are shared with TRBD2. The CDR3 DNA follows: TGTGCCAGCAGCTTAGTAGGTCGGCGGGAGGGCCCCTACGAGCAGTACTTC. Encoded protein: CASSLVGRREGPYEQYF.